This T cell receptor (beta chain) was found in a study of lymphopenia after photon versus proton radiotherapy. Regarding the study as a whole: Oligoclonal CD8+ Temra expansion after nadir drove photon patients' diversity drop.

Repertoires were generated with immunoSEQ multiplex PCR, while TCRdb's copy carries only in-frame clones and drops some. The sample records approximately 150,000 clones, 80% to 90% being singletons. CDR1 and CDR2 from the germline V gene are SSHAT and FNYEAQ (reference sequence). The CDR3 runs 17 residues. Trimming removed 5 bases from V and 5 bases from J; junction bases left unmatched: 8. Turning to this clone: The target antigen is unknown.

The sample here was peripheral blood, taken from a patient treated with photon-based radiotherapy. The chain has TRBV7-7 and TRBJ2-2; 13 bases map to TRBD2. This TCR came from a man aged 50-59 years with gastric cancer. The CDR3 sequence: CASSPGLAGAMTGELFF. The CDR3 DNA is TGTGCCAGCAGCCCTGGACTAGCGGGAGCCATGACCGGGGAGCTGTTTTTT.